Shown below are 6 T cell receptor beta chains from a single sample sequenced in a study of control samples from healthy donors and cancer patients. TCRdb's table, derived via immunoSEQ multiplex PCR, lists solely in-frame clones and lacks some. The sample shows 78,000 or so clones, approximately 88% of them seen only once. The specimen sequenced was blood. The receptors come from a man aged 50 or older in good health.

This sequence joins TRBV5-6 and TRBJ2-7, with D hard to call. The CDR3 runs 12 residues. The V end was cut by 3 bases, the J end by 2 bases, with 6 bases between. Germline V gives CDR1 SGHDT, CDR2 YYEEEE. The CDR3 is CASSYLTYEQYF. In DNA, the CDR3 is TGTGCCAGCAGCTATCTGACCTACGAGCAGTACTTC.

The chain recombines TRBV28 with TRBJ1-3; tentatively, D is TRBD1 (5 bases). Trimming shortened V by 5 bases and J by 1 base, and 6 bases separated the two germline ends. The CDR3 extends over 13 amino acids. Germline V gene sequence: CDR1 MDHEN, CDR2 SYDVKM. The DNA of the CDR3 is TGTGCCAGCAGTGGACATTCTGGAAACACCATATATTTT. This codes for CASSGHSGNTIYF. Looking up the rest from reference TRBV28 and TRBJ1-3 gives the full variable domain: DVKVTQSSRYLVKRTGEKVFLECVQDMDHENMFWYRQDPGLGLRLIYFSYDVKMKEKGDIPEGYSVSREKKERFSLILESASTNQTSMYLCASSGHSGNTIYFGEGSWLTVV.

The chain is built from TRBV12-3 or TRBV12-4 and TRBJ1-4, with D maybe TRBD1 (5 bases). V shed 4 bases and J shed 11 bases, with 14 bases lying between them. This CDR3 is 13 amino acids long. The CDR3 coding sequence is TGTGCCAGCAGTTGGGGGGGGAACCCGAAACTGTTTTTT. This sequence encodes CASSWGGNPKLFF.

The chain links TRBV5-1 to TRBJ2-3; the match to TRBD2 covers 7 bases. The length of the CDR3 is 17 residues. The germline CDR1 and CDR2 sequences are SGHRS and YFSETQ. Trimming at V came to 4 bases and at J to 3 bases, leaving 14 bases not matched to a gene. The CDR3 region has the DNA TGCGCCAGCAGCCCCCGACTAGCCACGAGGGGTACAGATACGCAGTATTTT. The encoded protein is CASSPRLATRGTDTQYF.

V usage is TRBV18 and J usage is TRBJ1-6; D is undetermined. The length of the CDR3 is 15 residues. Germline assignment: CDR1 KGHSH and CDR2 LQKENI. V lost 5 bases, J lost 6 bases, and 14 bases lay in between. The CDR3 coding sequence is TGTGCCAGCTCAGGTCCAATTGGAGGTAATTCACCCCTCCACTTT. Translating it yields CASSGPIGGNSPLHF.

CDR3 in amino acids: CASSQGPIAGGSYNEQFF. CDR3 DNA sequence: TGTGCCAGCAGCCAAGGACCCATAGCGGGGGGCTCCTACAATGAGCAGTTCTTC. V gene TRBV14 combines with J gene TRBJ2-1; 10 bases fit TRBD2. Germline values: CDR1 SGHDN, CDR2 FVKESK. J was trimmed by 0 bases and V by 1 base; bases with no gene match: 6. The CDR3 consists of 18 residues.